These 3 T cell receptor beta chains were sequenced from one sample in a study of T cells in Graves' hyperthyroidism and ophthalmopathy. TCR beta CDR3 regions were amplified from RNA. First-round RT-PCR targeting the TCR CDR3 was performed with the HTBI primer set. TCRdb called the multiplex PCR reads again in MiXCR, with one record for every CDR3 protein. The profile covers 250,000 to 400,000 distinct CDR3 sequences, with roughly an eighth appearing a single time and about a third taken by the ten largest. Sequences were obtained from blood. These receptors were taken from a woman in her thirties or forties with Graves' ophthalmopathy.

The gene calls are TRBV7-6 and TRBJ2-5; D remains ambiguous. The CDR3 runs 15 residues. V lost 2 bases to trimming and J lost 0 bases, with 10 bases between them. Looked up from germline, CDR1 is SGHVS and CDR2 is FNYEAQ. Here the CDR3 DNA reads TGTGCCAGCAGCTTATATGGACGCAACCAAGAGACCCAGTACTTC. Its protein product is CASSLYGRNQETQYF. Complete variable domain (other parts from reference TRBV7-6 and TRBJ2-5): GAGVSQSPRYKVTKRGQDVALRCDPISGHVSLYWYRQALGQGPEFLTYFNYEAQQDKSGLPNDRFSAERPEGSISTLTIQRTEQRDSAMYRCASSLYGRNQETQYFGPGTRLLVL.

The sample holds many counts of this clonotype. The V gene is TRBV5-1, the J gene TRBJ2-3, with D perhaps matching TRBD1 (6 bases). Trimming removed 0 bases at V and 5 bases at J, with 22 bases between. The CDR3 sequence is 18 residues long. The germline gives CDR1 SGHRS, CDR2 YFSETQ. The CDR3, as DNA: TGCGCCAGCAGCTTGGAAGGGATTGGGGGCAGGGGCGGAGATACGCAGTATTTT. Amino acid sequence: CASSLEGIGGRGGDTQYF.

This clonotype was picked up a small number of times. CDR3 bases: TGTGCCAGCAGCCGAGAATACGGACAGAGAGCTAAGTACGAGCAGTACTTC. Protein product: CASSREYGQRAKYEQYF. This chain links TRBV7-9 with TRBJ2-7; possibly TRBD1 for D (6 bases). V lost 5 bases, J lost 4 bases, and 24 bases lay in between. The germline gives CDR1 SEHNR, CDR2 FQNEAQ (reference sequence). The CDR3 spans 17 residues. The full variable domain, with the rest looked up from reference TRBV7-9 and TRBJ2-7, is DTGVSQNPRHKITKRGQNVTFRCDPISEHNRLYWYRQTLGQGPEFLTYFQNEAQLEKSRLLSDRFSAERPKGSFSTLEIQRTEQGDSAMYLCASSREYGQRAKYEQYFGPGTRLTVT.